Following are 2 T cell receptor beta chains from one sample sequenced in a study of identical twins. TCRdb re-called the 5' RACE reads with MiXCR, one entry per CDR3 protein. This sample has about 690,000 distinct CDR3 sequences, with roughly 20% found just once. These same records also appear under a second study, on T cells expressing NK-cell markers.

The specimen sequenced was PBMCs. The receptors shown here come from a woman between 18 and 30 years old in good health.

The chain is built from TRBV20-1 and TRBJ1-5; TRBD1 aligns across 8 bases. The length of the CDR3 is 15 residues. Germline V gives CDR1 DFQATT, CDR2 SNEGSKA (reference sequence). The J segment lost 6 bases and the V segment lost 1 base, leaving 8 bases of the junction unmatched. CDR3 sequence: CSARAGGPKGQPQHF. The DNA of the CDR3 is TGCAGTGCTAGAGCAGGGGGCCCCAAAGGTCAGCCCCAGCATTTT.

This clonotype was seen only a few times. The chain uses TRBV7-2 and TRBJ2-1; 10 bases match TRBD2. J was trimmed by 6 bases and V by 6 bases; bases with no gene match: 11. CDR3 size: 16 residues. CDR1 and CDR2 from the germline V gene are SGHTA and FQGNSA. This CDR3 is CASSPKREGRRNEQFF. The CDR3 DNA is TGTGCCAGCAGTCCCAAGCGGGAGGGCCGTCGCAATGAGCAGTTCTTC.